This T cell receptor (beta chain) was found in a study of T-cell reconstitution after alpha-beta-depleted transplantation in children. The study, taken as a whole, reports: Reported findings indicate that, about two months after transplant, alpha-beta T cells came from several hundred expanded clones, which were derived from non-depleted graft cells. Elevated TCRbeta diversity at day 60 was traced, in some patients, to surviving recipient T cells and thymic progenitors. Diversity and T-cell counts at one year after transplant derived mostly from new T cells.

V lost 0 bases and J lost 1, with 7 bases in between. This CDR3 region has 15 residues. Germline assignment: CDR1 SGDLS and CDR2 YYNGEE. Construction of the TCRbeta library involved unique molecular identifiers. TCRdb passed the PCR reads through MiXCR, listing each CDR3 protein once. Among 600,000 to 700,000 distinct CDR3 sequences, around 13% were seen once, and the ten largest hold 0.79%. There are many counts of this clonotype. As yet, its antigen is unknown. The sequencing here drew on PBMCs, taken before TCRalphabeta/CD19-depleted stem cell transplant. The chain carries TRBV9 and TRBJ2-2; D unclear. This TCR derives from a girl aged 2 to 9 with congenital amegakaryocytic thrombocytopenia, due to receive a stem cell transplant. The CDR3 bases are TGTGCCAGCAGCGTAGGACTGGGGAACACCGGGGAGCTGTTTTTT. Translating it yields CASSVGLGNTGELFF.